This record concerns one TCR beta chain sequence. This CDR3 spans 13 amino acids. CDR1 and CDR2 from the germline V gene are SGDLS and YYNGEE. The V and J ends lost 7 bases and 0 bases respectively, with 10 bases between them. These data belong to a study of blood T cell repertoires in COVID-19. In the authors' workflow: Estimation of nucleated cell counts relied on the amplification of reference gene primers. Assay: immunoSEQ multiplex PCR; the TCRdb copy retains only in-frame clones and omits some. V and J calls and clone size are as listed in that table; D and trimming were resolved from the DNA. This table holds tens of thousands of clones, 90% found once.

The chain joins TRBV9 to TRBJ1-1; the D is unclear. The sequencing input was peripheral blood. This TCR derives from a middle-aged woman with active COVID-19. The CDR3 nucleotides are TGTGCCAGCGGTTCGGGTGTGAACACTGAAGCTTTCTTT. As protein: CASGSGVNTEAFF.